This TCR beta chain was obtained from a study of tumor-infiltrating lymphocytes in localized non-small cell lung cancer. Produced via immunoSEQ multiplex PCR; TCRdb's table is partial and in-frame only. The sample carries about 1,500 clones, 85% recorded once. The length of the CDR3 is 15 residues. The V end was cut by 7 bases, the J end by 6 bases, with 21 bases between. CDR1 and CDR2 (germline): SEHNR, FQNEAQ (reference sequence). Sequenced sample: lung tumor tissue. The rearrangement joins TRBV7-9 to TRBJ1-2; possible D gene TRBD1, 5 bases. This receptor was identified in a human donor with non-small cell lung cancer. In nucleotides, the CDR3 is TGTGCCAGCACCGGGACCATTACAGACACCAATGGCTACACCTTC. Its protein product is CASTGTITDTNGYTF.